These T cell receptor beta chains were read from a single sample in a study of T cells expressing NK-cell markers. No DNA is given; TCRdb re-called the 5' RACE reads and lists each CDR3 protein once. Across roughly 430,000 distinct CDR3 sequences, the top ten clones capture roughly 8% of the sample. Sequencing was done on a sample of blood T cells: a sorted CD56 or NKG2C T cell subset, CD4+ or CD8+ T cells, or bulk PBMC T cells (not recorded which). These receptors came from a woman aged 18-69 years in good health. Each CDR3 is given with its conserved first and last residue.

j_call v_call cdr3_aa
TRBJ1-5 TRBV12-3/TRBV12-4 CASRRSNSNQPQHF
TRBJ2-7 TRBV7-2 CASSYAYEQYF
TRBJ1-3 TRBV7-8 CASSLLGARNTIYF
TRBJ1-4 TRBV12-3/TRBV12-4 CASRPELGEKLFF
TRBJ2-3 TRBV12-3/TRBV12-4 CASSFGTRPGETQYF
TRBJ1-4 TRBV12-3/TRBV12-4 CASSVGSLNEKLFF
TRBJ1-2 TRBV7-2 CASSVQGSGYTF
TRBJ2-2 TRBV7-2 CASSLAGLAATNTGELFF
TRBJ2-2 TRBV7-6 CANRDTNTGELFF
TRBJ2-2 TRBV7-2 CASSLAAGVGELFF
TRBJ2-5 TRBV7-9 CASRRIDRGVKETQYF
TRBJ2-2 TRBV20-1 CSASAKGLRDIGELFF
TRBJ2-1 TRBV2 CASSPLSYNEQFF
TRBJ2-1 TRBV4-3 CASSSRGGGLNEQFF
TRBJ1-1 TRBV3-1 CASSRASGVGEAFF
TRBJ2-5 TRBV15 CATSKRLAGDETQYF
TRBJ1-5 TRBV6-1 CASSAGRLGDQPQHF
TRBJ2-4 TRBV7-2 CASTLRGLAGGRNIQYF